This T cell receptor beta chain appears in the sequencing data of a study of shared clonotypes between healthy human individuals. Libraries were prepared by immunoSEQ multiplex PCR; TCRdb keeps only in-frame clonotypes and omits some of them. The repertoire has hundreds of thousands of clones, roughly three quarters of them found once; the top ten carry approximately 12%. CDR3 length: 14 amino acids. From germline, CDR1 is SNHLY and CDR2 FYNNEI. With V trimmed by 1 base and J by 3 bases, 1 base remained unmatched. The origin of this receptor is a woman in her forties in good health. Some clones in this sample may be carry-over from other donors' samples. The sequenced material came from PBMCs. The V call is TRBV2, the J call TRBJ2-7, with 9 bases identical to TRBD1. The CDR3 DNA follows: TGTGCCAGCAGTGAAGGGACAGGGGTCTACGAGCAGTACTTC. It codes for CASSEGTGVYEQYF.